One TCR beta chain is described in this entry. Its antigen is still unknown. Thyroid surgery was preceded by no treatment in any patient. This entry is derived from a study of metastatic and nonmetastatic thyroid tumors. Study-level information: Samples came from malignant and benign thyroid patients, and repertoires were compared across blood and tumor or nodule tissue. Study results and limitations: Within blood and tumor, benign nodules reportedly had significantly lower TCR beta diversity than malignant thyroid tumors did.

Authors' analysis steps: The study built a papillary thyroid cancer distant-metastasis classifier from CDR3 differences across clinicopathological groups. With MiXCR, TCRdb reprocessed the PCR reads. V and J calls and clone size were set by TCRdb, not the authors. Of about 16,000 clones in the sample, approximately 30% are singletons; the top ten hold 8% to 11%. The CDR3 is 19 residues long. V was cut by 0 bases and J by 3 bases, with 21 bases left in between. CDR1 and CDR2 (germline): KGHSH, LQKENI. The receptor's source is a female donor with papillary thyroid cancer or a benign thyroid nodule (not recorded which). Some clones in this sample may be carry-over from other donors' samples. The sample comprised blood. The chain has TRBV18 and TRBJ1-3; no clear D gene. The CDR3 bases are TGTGCCAGCTCACCACCGGGTTTTAGGACTCAGAGAAGTGGAAACACCATATATTTT. Translation: CASSPPGFRTQRSGNTIYF.